This T cell receptor beta chain was sequenced in a study of T cell changes during pregnancy in multiple sclerosis. The germline V gene encodes CDR1 SGHNT and CDR2 YYREEE (reference sequence). This CDR3 comprises 16 residues. The V segment lost 5 bases and the J segment 4 bases; nucleotides outside the gene matches: 5. Here immunoSEQ multiplex PCR was the method, and the copy in TCRdb shows in-frame clones only, minus some. The sample carries tens of thousands of clones, roughly 92% recorded once. The TCR sequence derives from a female donor in good health, enrolled as a control in a pregnancy study. This chain links TRBV5-4 with TRBJ2-2; TRBD2 aligns across 13 bases. Sample: peripheral blood, taken in the third trimester of pregnancy. Here the CDR3 DNA reads TGTGCCAGCAGGAGTGGGACTAGCGGGGCCACCGGGGAGCTGTTTTTT. Translation gives CASRSGTSGATGELFF.